A single sample is the source of the 30 T cell receptor beta chains below, sequenced in a study of blood T cell repertoires in COVID-19. Clones were read by immunoSEQ multiplex PCR, and TCRdb kept only the in-frame ones, dropping some. The repertoire holds some 250,000 clones, with about 91% as singletons. Sequenced material: PBMCs or T cells enriched from blood (not recorded which). The receptors were sampled from a human donor in a cohort exposed to, infected with or recovered from COVID-19 (not recorded which). The donor label of this sample is uncertain.

The chain couples TRBV4-3 to TRBJ2-5, with 7 bases identical to TRBD1. V was pared by 2 bases and J by 3 bases, with 6 bases of the junction left unmatched. This CDR3 comprises 15 residues. In germline, CDR1 is LGHNA, CDR2 YSLEER. CDR3 amino acids: CASSQLGTAKETQYF. The CDR3 DNA is TGCGCCAGCAGCCAACTAGGGACAGCAAAAGAGACCCAGTACTTC.

The chain recombines TRBV3-1 (or the pseudogene TRBV3-2) with TRBJ2-2, with 9 bases lining up with TRBD1. CDR1 is LGHDT, CDR2 YNNKEL, per germline (reference sequence). There are 15 residues in the CDR3. V trimming: 4 bases; J trimming: 6 bases; junction bases outside the gene matches: 6. This CDR3 reads CASSLRTGDAGELFF. The DNA for the CDR3 is TGTGCCAGCAGCCTACGGACAGGGGACGCCGGGGAGCTGTTTTTT.

The V gene is TRBV5-5, the J gene TRBJ1-5; the D is unclear. This CDR3 spans 13 amino acids. Trimming took 2 bases from V and 0 from J, leaving 3 bases between them. Germline V gives CDR1 SGHKS, CDR2 YYEKEE (reference sequence). As DNA, the CDR3 is TGTGCCAGCAGCTTCTTTAGCAATCAGCCCCAGCATTTT. Its protein is CASSFFSNQPQHF. Variable domain in full (rest from reference TRBV5-5 and TRBJ1-5): DAGVTQSPTHLIKTRGQQVTLRCSPISGHKSVSWYQQVLGQGPQFIFQYYEKEERGRGNFPDRFSARQFPNYSSELNVNALLLGDSALYLCASSFFSNQPQHFGDGTRLSIL.

Details on this clone: A junction end diverges from the germline sequence, so it may reflect a read error. The chain combines TRBV19 with TRBJ2-3; tentative D call: TRBD2 (7 bases). The CDR3 runs 16 residues. The germline gives CDR1 LNHDA, CDR2 SQIVND (reference sequence). CDR3 loop: CASSIGRGGRTDTQYF. CDR3 DNA: TGTGCCAGTAGCATAGGACGCGGGGGCCGGACAGATACGCAGTATTTT. Supplemented by reference TRBV19 and TRBJ2-3, the full variable domain reads DGGITQSPKYLFRKEGQNVTLSCEQNLNHDAMYWYRQDPGQGLRLIYYSQIVNDFQKGDIAEGYSVSREKKESFPLTVTSAQKNPTAFYLCASSIGRGGRTDTQYFGPGTRLTVL.

This sequence joins TRBV24-1 and TRBJ1-2; 12 bases line up with TRBD1. Germline loops: CDR1 KGHDR, CDR2 SFDVKD. V trimming: 8 bases; J trimming: 8 bases; junction bases outside the gene matches: 8. The CDR3 contains 14 residues. For the CDR3, the DNA is TGTGCCACCACGGGGGACAGGGGGCGCGGAGGCTACACCTTC. This translates into CATTGDRGRGGYTF.

The rearrangement joins TRBV5-1 to TRBJ2-5; possible D gene TRBD1, 5 bases. The CDR3 runs to 18 residues. From germline, CDR1 is SGHRS and CDR2 YFSETQ. Trimming cost V 4 bases and J 0 bases, with 22 bases left between them. The CDR3 DNA reads as TGCGCCAGCAGCCCCGGGCAAGGGGCAACAAGCCACCAAGAGACCCAGTACTTC. This translates into CASSPGQGATSHQETQYF.

V and J are TRBV30 and TRBJ1-1; D remains ambiguous. Trimming cost V 3 bases and J 6 bases, with 11 bases left between them. The CDR3 runs to 12 residues. Per germline, CDR1 GTSNPN and CDR2 SVGIG (reference sequence). Here the CDR3 DNA reads TGTGCCTGGAGGAGGATCCTCCCTGAAGCTTTCTTT. Protein product: CAWRRILPEAFF. The variable domain in full, with the rest retrieved from reference TRBV30 and TRBJ1-1, is SQTIHQWPATLVQPVGSPLSLECTVEGTSNPNLYWYRQAAGRGLQLLFYSVGIGQISSEVPQNLSASRPQDRQFILSSKKLLLSDSGFYLCAWRRILPEAFFGQGTRLTVV.

There are a few counts of this clone. This same CDR3 is encoded by further DNA sequences in the sample. The chain employs TRBV20-1 and TRBJ2-5, with D possibly matching TRBD2 (5 bases). This CDR3 region has 11 residues. Germline V gives CDR1 DFQATT, CDR2 SNEGSKA (reference sequence). V was trimmed by 3 bases and J by 3 bases, leaving 5 bases between them. In DNA form, the CDR3 reads TGCAGTGCTAGCGGGGAAGAGACCCAGTACTTC. Translating gives CSASGEETQYF.

This clone occurred once. This rearrangement joins TRBV11-2 to TRBJ1-4, with D perhaps TRBD1 (5 bases). The CDR3 is 15 residues long. V was trimmed by 5 bases and J by 2 bases, leaving 12 bases between them. From germline, CDR1 is SGHAT and CDR2 FQNNGV. CDR3 sequence (DNA): TGTGCCAGCAGCGCAGCAGGGTTCACTAATGAAAAACTGTTTTTT. Protein: CASSAAGFTNEKLFF.

CDR3 nucleotide sequence: TGTGCCAGCAGTGAATATTCGGGGAACTATGGCTACACCTTC. It yields the protein CASSEYSGNYGYTF. The V and J genes are TRBV25-1 and TRBJ1-2; D uncertain. V was shortened by 0 bases and J by 2 bases, with 7 bases between the two germline ends. The CDR3 extends over 14 amino acids. Germline lookup yields CDR1 MGHDK and CDR2 SYGVNS.

The chain recombines TRBV7-6 with TRBJ2-1, with 8 bases aligning to TRBD2. The CDR3 spans 16 residues. Trimming took 4 bases from V and 5 from J; bases not matched to a gene: 10. The germline gives CDR1 SGHVS, CDR2 FNYEAQ. The CDR3 DNA follows: TGTGCCAGCAGCTCCCCCCGGGGGGGCTACGACAATGAGCAGTTCTTC. It encodes CASSSPRGGYDNEQFF.

The rearrangement links TRBV18 to TRBJ1-2, with 7 bases aligning to TRBD1. Germline loops: CDR1 KGHSH, CDR2 LQKENI. V lost 3 bases to trimming and J lost 6 bases; unmatched junction nucleotides: 4. The CDR3 spans 13 residues. The CDR3 DNA is TGTGCCAGCTCACCCGGACAGGAGAATGGCTACACCTTC. The encoded protein is CASSPGQENGYTF. Looking up the rest from reference TRBV18 and TRBJ1-2 gives the full variable domain: NAGVMQNPRHLVRRRGQEARLRCSPMKGHSHVYWYRQLPEEGLKFMVYLQKENIIDESGMPKERFSAEFPKEGPSILRIQQVVRGDSAAYFCASSPGQENGYTFGSGTRLTVV.

This clone appeared once. An end of the junction differs from the germline gene, which may be a read error. The chain joins TRBV7-9 to TRBJ1-4; 7 bases line up with TRBD1. The CDR3 contains 12 residues. Germline loops: CDR1 SEHNR, CDR2 FQNEAQ (reference sequence). CDR3 loop: CASSLGGGSSEF. The CDR3 DNA reads TGTGCCAGCAGCTTAGGAGGGGGCAGCTCGGAATTT.

J is TRBJ1-5 and V is TRBV2, with D maybe TRBD1 (5 bases). Germline CDR1 and CDR2: SNHLY and FYNNEI. V gave up 7 bases and J gave up 9 bases, with 19 bases separating them. The CDR3 is 14 amino acids. The CDR3 DNA reads TGTGCCAGCAACCCCGGACAAGCAAATGGGCCCCAGCATTTT. It translates to CASNPGQANGPQHF.

This rearrangement joins TRBV14 to TRBJ2-3; 7 bases align to TRBD1. There are 15 residues in the CDR3. The J segment lost 4 bases and the V segment lost 2 bases, leaving 6 bases of the junction unmatched. CDR1 and CDR2 from the germline V gene are SGHDN and FVKESK. The CDR3 DNA reads as TGTGCCAGCAGCCAACTCGACAGGGCTTCAGATACGCAGTATTTT. Translated: CASSQLDRASDTQYF.

The rearrangement links TRBV11-2 to TRBJ2-5, with a weak D call TRBD2 (5 bases). V was shortened by 5 bases and J by 5 bases, with 9 bases between the two germline ends. The CDR3 runs 12 residues. From germline, CDR1 is SGHAT and CDR2 FQNNGV. The CDR3 sequence is CASSVGGETQYF. The DNA of the CDR3 is TGTGCCAGCAGCGTAGGAGGCGAGACCCAGTACTTC.

The chain links TRBV27 to TRBJ1-1, with D possibly matching TRBD1 (5 bases). The CDR3 sequence is 19 residues long. The V end was cut by 5 bases, the J end by 2 bases, with 27 bases between. Germline lookup yields CDR1 MNHEY and CDR2 SMNVEV (reference sequence). The CDR3 DNA follows: TGTGCCAGCAGTCCTCGCTGGGCCGGAGAGGAGGGGTTTAACACTGAAGCTTTCTTT. Amino acid sequence: CASSPRWAGEEGFNTEAFF.

The chain joins TRBV6-5 to TRBJ2-1; 7 nucleotides match TRBD2. The CDR3 has 16 amino acids. Germline V CDR1 and CDR2: MNHEY, SVGAGI. V was clipped by 2 bases and J by 5 bases; unmatched bases: 9. The CDR3 nucleotides read TGTGCCAGCAGTTACCGTTGGGGGGGGTGGAACAATGAGCAGTTCTTC. Its protein is CASSYRWGGWNNEQFF.

The V and J genes are TRBV5-6 and TRBJ1-1; TRBD1 matches at 7 bases. The CDR3 runs to 12 residues. Germline CDR1 SGHDT, CDR2 YYEEEE. V lost 4 bases, J lost 8 bases, and 5 bases stayed unmatched. The CDR3 region has the DNA TGTGCCAGCAGCGACGACAGGGCCGAAGCTTTCTTT. Amino acid sequence: CASSDDRAEAFF.

This clone was seen only once. This chain links TRBV19 with TRBJ1-4, with D hard to call. The CDR3 runs to 13 residues. Germline V gives CDR1 LNHDA, CDR2 SQIVND (reference sequence). Between the trimmed V and J ends, which lost 0 bases and 7 bases, there was a span of 6 bases. DNA of the CDR3: TGTGCCAGTAGTATAGATCTGGCTGAAAAACTGTTTTTT. Its translation is CASSIDLAEKLFF.

The gene calls are TRBV19 and TRBJ2-5; D unclear. The CDR3 runs to 13 residues. Germline CDR1 is LNHDA and CDR2 is SQIVND (reference sequence). V lost 9 bases to trimming and J lost 1 base, with 12 bases between them. The CDR3: CASNEAPQETQYF. CDR3 bases: TGTGCCAGCAACGAAGCCCCCCAAGAGACCCAGTACTTC. Full variable domain (remainder filled in from reference TRBV19 and TRBJ2-5): DGGITQSPKYLFRKEGQNVTLSCEQNLNHDAMYWYRQDPGQGLRLIYYSQIVNDFQKGDIAEGYSVSREKKESFPLTVTSAQKNPTAFYLCASNEAPQETQYFGPGTRLLVL.

The chain is built from TRBV28 and TRBJ1-5; the D gene is possibly TRBD1 (6 bases). Trimming took 5 bases from V and 4 from J, leaving 18 bases between them. The germline CDR1 and CDR2 sequences are MDHEN and SYDVKM. The CDR3 has 16 residues. CDR3 DNA: TGTGCCAGCAGTGAACGTCGAGGGGGAGGGAATCAGCCCCAGCATTTT. This encodes CASSERRGGGNQPQHF.

This clone has just a few counts. The chain has TRBV15 and TRBJ1-4, with 9 bases that match TRBD1. This CDR3 is 16 amino acids long. The junction had 9 bases not matched to a gene; V was cut back by 3 bases and J by 7 bases. Germline CDR1 and CDR2: LNHNV and YYDKDF (reference sequence). The CDR3 spells CATSRNYRDRAEKLFF. CDR3 nucleotides: TGTGCCACCAGCAGGAATTACCGGGACAGGGCTGAAAAACTGTTTTTT.

The chain joins TRBV7-8 to TRBJ1-4; TRBD1 matches at 7 bases. Germline V CDR1 and CDR2: SGHVS, FQNEAQ. Trimming at V came to 5 bases and at J to 5 bases, leaving 11 bases not matched to a gene. The CDR3 is made up of 16 amino acids. CDR3 in amino acids: CASSPGPGQLNEKLFF. CDR3 coding DNA: TGTGCCAGCAGCCCAGGACCGGGACAGTTAAATGAAAAACTGTTTTTT.

The chain employs TRBV18 and TRBJ1-2; D is unclear. The CDR3 is made up of 17 amino acids. V was cut by 3 bases and J by 0 bases, with 17 bases left in between. Per germline, CDR1 KGHSH and CDR2 LQKENI. DNA of the CDR3: TGTGCCAGCTCACCGTCGAACGACTGGCCGGCTAACTATGGCTACACCTTC. Its protein is CASSPSNDWPANYGYTF.

The chain employs TRBV28 and TRBJ1-2; D perhaps matches TRBD1 (6 bases). CDR3 length: 14 amino acids. V was clipped by 5 bases and J by 4 bases, with 14 bases between them. Germline CDR1 reads MDHEN; CDR2 reads SYDVKM. CDR3 protein: CASSPAGGFYGYTF. The CDR3 region has the DNA TGTGCCAGCAGTCCAGCGGGGGGCTTCTATGGCTACACCTTC.

The chain couples TRBV30 to TRBJ2-5; D might be TRBD2 (6 bases). Germline CDR1 reads GTSNPN; CDR2 reads SVGIG (reference sequence). This CDR3 region has 12 residues. Trimming pared 4 bases from V and 3 bases from J, leaving 9 bases between. CDR3 nucleotide sequence: TGTGCCTGGAAGGGCGGGGAAGAGACCCAGTACTTC. This sequence encodes CAWKGGEETQYF.

The rearrangement links TRBV21-1 to TRBJ2-1; the DNA was not used to check the table's D call, TRBD1. TRBV21-1 is recorded as a pseudogene. This CDR3 contains 15 residues. For the CDR3, the DNA is TGTGCCAGCAGCTTCCGGGGACAGGGCCGCAATGAGCAGTTCTTC. Translation: CASSFRGQGRNEQFF.

The CDR3 loop is CASSYGRGGEQYF. DNA of the CDR3: TGTGCCAGCAGTTACGGGCGGGGGGGAGAGCAGTACTTC. The chain links TRBV6-2 or TRBV6-3 to TRBJ2-7; 9 nucleotides line up with TRBD2. V was clipped by 2 bases and J by 7 bases; unmatched bases: 3. The CDR3 loop spans 13 amino acids. CDR1 and CDR2 from the germline V gene are MNHEY and SVGEGT.

The J gene is TRBJ1-1, the V gene TRBV7-9; D not certain. The CDR3 contains 15 residues. The V gene lost 2 bases and the J gene lost 0 bases, with 10 bases spanning the gap. Germline CDR1 is SEHNR and CDR2 is FQNEAQ (reference sequence). CDR3 sequence reads: CASSLIRTLNTEAFF. CDR3 coding DNA: TGTGCCAGCAGCTTAATCCGCACACTGAACACTGAAGCTTTCTTT.